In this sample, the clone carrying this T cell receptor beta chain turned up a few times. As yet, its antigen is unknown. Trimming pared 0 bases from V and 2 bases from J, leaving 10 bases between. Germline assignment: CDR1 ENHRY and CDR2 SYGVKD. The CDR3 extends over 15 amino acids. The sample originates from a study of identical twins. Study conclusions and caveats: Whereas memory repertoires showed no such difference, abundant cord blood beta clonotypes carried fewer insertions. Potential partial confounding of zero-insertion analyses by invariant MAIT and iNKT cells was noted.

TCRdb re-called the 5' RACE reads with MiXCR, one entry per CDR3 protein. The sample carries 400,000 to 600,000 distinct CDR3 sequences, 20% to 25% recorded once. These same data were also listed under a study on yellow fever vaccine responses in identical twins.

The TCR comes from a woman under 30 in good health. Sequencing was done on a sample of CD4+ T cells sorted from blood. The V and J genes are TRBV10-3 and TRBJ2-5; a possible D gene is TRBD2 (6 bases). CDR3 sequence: CAISESGGGQETQYF. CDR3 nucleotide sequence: TGTGCCATCAGTGAGTCGGGGGGAGGACAAGAGACCCAGTACTTC.